The 13 T cell receptor beta chains below were found in one sample sequenced in a study of T cell repertoires in cytomegalovirus infection. TCRdb re-called the reads with MiXCR, one entry per CDR3 protein. Of 150,000 or so distinct CDR3 sequences listed, 23% were seen once; the top ten hold approximately 9.9%. The sequencing sample was made of PBMCs. These receptors were collected from a human donor in good health (CMV status not recorded). Some clones in this sample may be carry-over from other donors' samples.

This chain uses TRBV6-8 with TRBJ1-6, with D unclear. The CDR3 length is 17 residues. V lost 8 bases and J 2 bases, leaving 19 bases between the germline ends. Per the germline V gene, CDR1 is MNHGY and CDR2 is SAAAGT. The CDR3 DNA sequence: TGTGCCAGCGACCAGTATGACTTCCTGCCCTATAATTCACCCCTCCACTTT. Translation gives CASDQYDFLPYNSPLHF.

The chain uses TRBV12-3 or TRBV12-4 and TRBJ1-5, with TRBD1 identical over 7 bases. The CDR3 runs 14 residues. Trimming removed 4 bases from V and 3 bases from J; junction bases left unmatched: 3. The CDR3: CASSSQGNNQPQHF. CDR3 coding DNA: TGTGCCAGCAGTTCACAGGGGAACAATCAGCCCCAGCATTTT.

This clonotype was seen a few times. The genes are TRBV20-1 and TRBJ2-2; a possible D gene is TRBD1 (5 bases). The ends were cut back, 1 base at V and 5 bases at J, with 23 bases in the middle. The CDR3 contains 18 residues. Germline V gene data show CDR1 as DFQATT and CDR2 as SNEGSKA (reference sequence). The chain's CDR3 is CSARAGRGQGPGTGELFF. The CDR3 region has the DNA TGCAGTGCTAGAGCAGGTCGTGGGCAGGGCCCTGGAACCGGGGAGCTGTTTTTT.

CDR3 coding DNA: TGTGCCAGCAGGGACAGGGGTTACGAGCAGTACTTC. Amino acid sequence: CASRDRGYEQYF. The chain combines TRBV27 with TRBJ2-7; TRBD1 matches 9 bases. CDR3 length: 12 residues. With V trimmed by 6 bases and J by 4 bases, 1 base remained unmatched. Germline CDR1 MNHEY, CDR2 SMNVEV (reference sequence).

In its sample, this clonotype was seen many times. The chain couples TRBV6-5 to TRBJ2-5; D is perhaps TRBD1 or TRBD2 (5 bases each). Germline V gene lookup returns CDR1 MNHEY and CDR2 SVGAGI. This CDR3 is 14 amino acids long. Trimming cost V 5 bases and J 0 bases, with 10 bases left between them. The CDR3 region is CASSRDGYQETQYF. CDR3 coding DNA: TGTGCCAGCAGTCGGGACGGCTACCAAGAGACCCAGTACTTC.

The gene calls are TRBV10-2 and TRBJ2-1; TRBD2 agrees at 11 bases. The CDR3 contains 14 residues. CDR1 WSHSY and CDR2 SAAADI come from the germline V gene. V lost 6 bases to trimming and J lost 4 bases; unmatched junction nucleotides: 2. This CDR3 reads CASRLAGGYNEQFF. CDR3 in DNA: TGCGCCAGCAGGCTAGCGGGGGGTTACAATGAGCAGTTCTTC.

This clonotype was counted at least ten times. This chain uses TRBV6-1 with TRBJ2-3; perhaps TRBD2 as D (6 bases). V lost 6 bases and J 2 bases, leaving 15 bases between the germline ends. This CDR3 has 15 residues. Germline CDR1 and CDR2: MNHNS and SASEGT. CDR3 sequence: CASRRGGRDTDTQYF. DNA for the CDR3: TGTGCCAGCAGGAGGGGAGGCAGGGACACAGATACGCAGTATTTT.

This clonotype was seen many times. The V and J genes are TRBV11-2 and TRBJ2-1, with unresolved D. Trimming pared 3 bases from V and 6 bases from J, leaving 3 bases between. This CDR3 contains 11 residues. Germline V lookup: CDR1 SGHAT, CDR2 FQNNGV. The DNA of the CDR3 is TGTGCCAGCAGCTTTCGCAATGAGCAGTTCTTC. Protein: CASSFRNEQFF.

The chain carries TRBV7-9 and TRBJ2-7; no firm D call. Germline CDR1 SEHNR, CDR2 FQNEAQ (reference sequence). This CDR3 is 13 amino acids long. Trimming removed 5 bases at V and 6 bases at J, with 14 bases between. CDR3 DNA sequence: TGTGCCAGCAGCCTAGAAGGAGAATCCGAGCAGTACTTC. This sequence encodes CASSLEGESEQYF.

In this sample, this clonotype turned up a few times. The J gene is TRBJ1-1, the V gene TRBV18; D call uncertain. This CDR3 has 13 amino acids. The V end lost 1 base, the J end lost 0 bases, and 3 bases lay between the germline ends. CDR1 and CDR2 from the germline V gene are KGHSH and LQKENI. Written as DNA, the CDR3 is TGTGCCAGCTCACCACAGCTGAACACTGAAGCTTTCTTT. The encoded protein is CASSPQLNTEAFF.

Comments on this clonotype: This may be a read error: a much more frequent sequence differs by one nucleotide. The chain combines TRBV7-2 with TRBJ2-5, with D maybe TRBD2 (5 bases). V lost 7 bases and J lost 3, with 15 bases in between. The CDR3 consists of 14 residues. Germline V CDR1 and CDR2: SGHTA, FQGNSA. As DNA, the CDR3 is TGTGCCAGCATCTTTGCGGGTGGAAAAGAGACCCAGTACTTC. It encodes CASIFAGGKETQYF.

The gene calls are TRBV4-1 and TRBJ1-2; D not certain. V was pared by 0 bases and J by 2 bases, with 7 bases between. The CDR3 length is 14 residues. CDR1 and CDR2 (germline): MGHRA, YSYEKL. Here the CDR3 reads CASSQDSSNYGYTF. Written as DNA, the CDR3 is TGCGCCAGCAGCCAAGACAGTTCAAACTATGGCTACACCTTC.

Concerning this clonotype itself: At one boundary the junction diverges from the germline segment, which might be a read error. The genes are TRBV5-8 and TRBJ1-6; D gene unclear. CDR3 length equals 18 residues. Germline CDR1 reads SGHTS; CDR2 reads YDEGEE. The CDR3 loop is CASSLYPEREKTKSPLHF. CDR3 coding DNA: TGCGCCAGCAGCTTGTATCCAGAGAGGGAGAAAACTAAATCACCCCTCCACTTT. Looking up the rest from reference TRBV5-8 and TRBJ1-6 gives the full variable domain: EAGVTQSPTHLIKTRGQQATLRCSPISGHTSVYWYQQALGLGLQFLLWYDEGEERNRGNFPPRFSGRQFPNYSSELNVNALELEDSALYLCASSLYPEREKTKSPLHFGNGTRLTVT.